A single sample is the source of the 25 T cell receptor beta chains below, sequenced in a study of Ad26.COV2.S vaccination and SARS-CoV-2 variants. Libraries were prepared by immunoSEQ multiplex PCR; TCRdb keeps only in-frame clonotypes and omits some of them. This sample has roughly 300,000 clones, with about nine tenths found just once. Specified treatment: around 19 received Ad26.COV2.S at low or high dose, single or two shots; 5 received placebo; per-sample allocation not given. Day 63 after the first injection of vaccine or placebo was the sampling time. The source material was peripheral blood, sampled in a trial of Ad26.COV2.S vaccine versus placebo. Receptors originate from a person aged 18 to 65 who received the Ad26.COV2.S COVID-19 vaccine or a placebo.

The gene calls are TRBV4-3 and TRBJ2-2; D uncertain. Germline-derived CDR1 and CDR2 are LGHNA and YSLEER. CDR3 length: 19 residues. Trimming left V 2 bases short and J 3 bases short, with 22 bases between. CDR3 loop: CASSQPSTRRAWDTGELFF. CDR3 bases: TGCGCCAGCAGCCAACCATCCACCCGCCGGGCGTGGGACACCGGGGAGCTGTTTTTT.

The rearrangement uses TRBV7-6 and TRBJ2-1, with 9 bases fitting TRBD1. Germline values: CDR1 SGHVS, CDR2 FNYEAQ. The CDR3 contains 19 residues. V trimming: 2 bases; J trimming: 7 bases; junction bases outside the gene matches: 18. CDR3 in amino acids: CASSLPPNTGTGTGNEQFF. CDR3 DNA: TGTGCCAGCAGCTTACCGCCGAACACCGGGACAGGGACTGGAAATGAGCAGTTCTTC.

This chain connects TRBV30 to TRBJ2-7, with 7 bases aligning to TRBD1. The V segment lost 3 bases and the J segment 2 bases; nucleotides outside the gene matches: 13. There are 16 residues in the CDR3. Germline V gene lookup returns CDR1 GTSNPN and CDR2 SVGIG (reference sequence). As DNA, the CDR3 is TGTGCCTGGAGGAGGGCAGGGGGTACTAGTACCTACGAGCAGTACTTC. Protein: CAWRRAGGTSTYEQYF.

The rearrangement joins TRBV18 to TRBJ2-4; maybe TRBD2 (5 bases). Germline assignment: CDR1 KGHSH and CDR2 LQKENI. The length of the CDR3 is 15 residues. Trimming cost V 3 bases and J 9 bases, with 18 bases left between them. The CDR3 coding sequence is TGTGCCAGCTCACCGGGTGCGGAGGAACCCGGCATTCAGTACTTC. It yields the protein CASSPGAEEPGIQYF. The full variable domain, its missing parts supplied by reference TRBV18 and TRBJ2-4, is NAGVMQNPRHLVRRRGQEARLRCSPMKGHSHVYWYRQLPEEGLKFMVYLQKENIIDESGMPKERFSAEFPKEGPSILRIQQVVRGDSAAYFCASSPGAEEPGIQYFGAGTRLSVL.

This clone has just a few counts. The chain links TRBV4-2 to TRBJ2-7, with D possibly matching TRBD1 (5 bases). The germline gives CDR1 LGHNA, CDR2 YNFKEQ. Trimming took off 0 bases at V and 5 bases at J, with 8 bases between the two ends. This CDR3 spans 13 amino acids. For the CDR3, the DNA is TGTGCCAGCAGCCAAGACCAGGGTAACGAGCAGTACTTC. This translates into CASSQDQGNEQYF.

The chain joins TRBV5-4 to TRBJ2-7; TRBD1 might be the D (6 bases). The CDR3 loop spans 14 amino acids. V was clipped by 4 bases and J by 4 bases, with 15 bases between them. Germline-derived CDR1 and CDR2 are SGHNT and YYREEE (reference sequence). The CDR3 bases are TGTGCCAGCAGCAAGTCTGGGGGCTCTTACGAGCAGTACTTC. As protein: CASSKSGGSYEQYF.

The CDR3 region has the DNA TGTGCCAGTACCCGGGACAGGCCGAACACCGGGGAGCTGTTTTTT. This translates into CASTRDRPNTGELFF. This chain joins TRBV19 and TRBJ2-2; 8 bases are a match to TRBD1. CDR3 length equals 15 residues. Trimming took 7 bases from V and 0 from J; bases not matched to a gene: 4. Looked up from germline, CDR1 is LNHDA and CDR2 is SQIVND (reference sequence).

A few counts support this clone. The rearrangement joins TRBV14 to TRBJ2-7; D unclear. Per germline, CDR1 SGHDN and CDR2 FVKESK. CDR3 size: 15 residues. The V end was cut by 3 bases, the J end by 7 bases, with 19 bases between. For the CDR3, the DNA is TGTGCCAGCAGCCAGGATTGGGTCAGTATGTGGGAGCAGTACTTC. This encodes CASSQDWVSMWEQYF.

The chain couples TRBV6-5 to TRBJ1-1, with 9 bases matching TRBD1. The J segment lost 5 bases and the V segment lost 7 bases, leaving 5 bases of the junction unmatched. The CDR3 sequence is 13 residues long. CDR1 MNHEY and CDR2 SVGAGI come from the germline V gene. The CDR3 region is CASMRQGGTEAFF. The CDR3 nucleotides are TGTGCCAGCATGCGACAGGGGGGGACTGAAGCTTTCTTT.

Only one count was recorded for this clone. The gene calls are TRBV6-2 or TRBV6-3 and TRBJ2-7; D unclear. Germline-derived CDR1 and CDR2 are MNHEY and SVGEGT. The CDR3 is made up of 11 amino acids. Trimming left V 5 bases short and J 1 base short, with 3 bases between. This CDR3 reads CASSQSYEQYF. Here the CDR3 DNA reads TGTGCCAGCAGTCAATCCTACGAGCAGTACTTC.

The J gene is TRBJ1-2, the V gene TRBV7-2; D is ambiguous. Per germline, CDR1 SGHTA and CDR2 FQGNSA. V was shortened by 0 bases and J by 2 bases, with 16 bases between the two germline ends. The CDR3 covers 17 residues. The CDR3 protein is CASSLAGFPLSNYGYTF. Here the CDR3 DNA reads TGTGCCAGCAGCTTAGCTGGGTTTCCCCTTAGCAACTATGGCTACACCTTC.

This clone was seen a few times. The chain links TRBV15 to TRBJ1-1; tentative D call: TRBD1 (6 bases). Trimming stripped 1 base from V and 1 base from J, with 16 bases between. The CDR3 is 17 amino acids. The V gene's germline CDR1 is LNHNV and CDR2 YYDKDF (reference sequence). The CDR3 DNA reads TGTGCCACCAGCAGAGGGGCAGGGGCCTATGAGAACACTGAAGCTTTCTTT. Translated, it gives CATSRGAGAYENTEAFF. Using reference TRBV15 and TRBJ1-1 for the parts outside the CDR3, the full variable domain is DAMVIQNPRYQVTQFGKPVTLSCSQTLNHNVMYWYQQKSSQAPKLLFHYYDKDFNNEADTPDNFQSRRPNTSFCFLDIRSPGLGDTAMYLCATSRGAGAYENTEAFFGQGTRLTVV.

Concerning this clone: The junction shows a germline mismatch at one end, possibly a read error. V gene TRBV7-3 combines with J gene TRBJ2-7, with 8 bases fitting TRBD1. Germline V gene lookup returns CDR1 SGHTA and CDR2 FQGTGA. This CDR3 spans 12 amino acids. In DNA form, the CDR3 reads TGTGCCAGCAGCGTAACAGGGGGCGAGCAGTACTTC. Its protein is CASSVTGGEQYF. The variable domain in full, completed from reference TRBV7-3 and TRBJ2-7, reads GAGVSQTPSNKVTEKGKYVELRCDPISGHTALYWYRQSLGQGPEFLIYFQGTGAADDSGLPNDRFFAVRPEGSVSTLKIQRTERGDSAVYLCASSVTGGEQYFGPGTRLTVT.

The CDR3 DNA reads TGTGCCAGCAGCTTTCCTTCCGGGGGAGGGAATGAGCAGTTCTTC. Translation: CASSFPSGGGNEQFF. The chain recombines TRBV7-2 with TRBJ2-1, with 7 bases aligning to TRBD2. Losses at the gene ends were 3 bases for V and 7 bases for J; bases not matched to a gene: 9. Germline V gene sequence: CDR1 SGHTA, CDR2 FQGNSA. This CDR3 is 15 amino acids long.

V gene TRBV29-1 combines with J gene TRBJ1-5; the D gene is possibly TRBD1 (6 bases). The CDR3 has 13 residues. V was clipped by 7 bases and J by 2 bases, with 12 bases between them. Germline CDR1 SQVTM, CDR2 ANQGSEA. CDR3 sequence: CSAGVGRNQPQHF. The DNA for the CDR3 is TGCAGCGCAGGGGTGGGCCGCAATCAGCCCCAGCATTTT.

The chain joins TRBV6-2 or TRBV6-3 to TRBJ2-7; 11 nucleotides align to TRBD2. The germline V gene has CDR1 MNHEY and CDR2 SVGEGT. The ends lost 0 bases at V and 0 bases at J; junction bases unmatched: 10. CDR3 length: 19 residues. CDR3 in amino acids: CASSYSIRTSGGHSYEQYF. CDR3 bases: TGTGCCAGCAGTTACTCGATTCGCACTAGCGGGGGCCACTCCTACGAGCAGTACTTC.

The V call is TRBV4-3, the J call TRBJ2-7, with 13 nucleotides matching TRBD2. In germline, CDR1 is LGHNA, CDR2 YSLEER. With 0 bases clipped from V and 4 bases from J, the junction kept 3 bases outside the gene matches. The CDR3 sequence is 16 residues long. The CDR3: CASSQDLGLAGYEQYF. CDR3 nucleotides: TGCGCCAGCAGCCAAGATCTGGGACTAGCGGGGTACGAGCAGTACTTC.

The gene calls are TRBV30 and TRBJ1-6; unclear D gene. Per germline, CDR1 GTSNPN and CDR2 SVGIG (reference sequence). The CDR3 is 16 amino acids. The ends were cut back, 3 bases at V and 0 bases at J, with 12 bases in the middle. The CDR3 loop is CAWRASGSSYNSPLHF. CDR3 DNA sequence: TGTGCCTGGAGGGCCTCCGGTAGCTCCTATAATTCACCCCTCCACTTT.

J is TRBJ2-2 and V is TRBV15; D is ambiguous. Germline CDR1 and CDR2: LNHNV and YYDKDF (reference sequence). V was shortened by 1 base and J by 3 bases, with 6 bases between the two germline ends. The CDR3 is made up of 14 amino acids. The CDR3 here is CATSRGSYTGELFF. In DNA, the CDR3 is TGTGCCACCAGCAGAGGGTCTTACACCGGGGAGCTGTTTTTT.

The chain employs TRBV12-3 or TRBV12-4 and TRBJ2-7; possible D gene TRBD1, 6 bases. The V end lost 6 bases, the J end lost 6 bases, and 15 bases lay between the germline ends. The CDR3 runs to 13 residues. CDR3 sequence reads: CASSPLQGSEQYF. As DNA, the CDR3 is TGTGCCAGCAGCCCACTACAGGGTTCCGAGCAGTACTTC.

The chain links TRBV7-9 to TRBJ1-4; D unresolved. The germline CDR1 and CDR2 sequences are SEHNR and FQNEAQ (reference sequence). Between the trimmed V and J ends, which lost 2 bases and 6 bases, there was a span of 10 bases. The length of the CDR3 is 14 residues. Here the CDR3 reads CASSLTQLDEKLFF. The CDR3 DNA sequence: TGTGCCAGCAGCTTAACTCAGTTAGATGAAAAACTGTTTTTT.

In DNA, the CDR3 is TGTGCCACCAGTGATTCAGACAGGGGTTCGCAGTATTTT. Protein sequence: CATSDSDRGSQYF. The chain uses TRBV24-1 and TRBJ2-3; 8 bases map to TRBD1. With 2 bases clipped from V and 10 bases from J, the junction kept 4 bases outside the gene matches. CDR3 size: 13 residues. From germline, CDR1 is KGHDR and CDR2 SFDVKD.

The rearrangement joins TRBV4-3 to TRBJ1-5; perhaps TRBD1 as D (6 bases). V lost 0 bases and J 0 bases, leaving 15 bases between the germline ends. The CDR3 is 18 amino acids. Germline V gives CDR1 LGHNA, CDR2 YSLEER. CDR3 DNA sequence: TGCGCCAGCAGCCAAGATTTGCCAGGGGTAAATAGCAATCAGCCCCAGCATTTT. Amino acid sequence: CASSQDLPGVNSNQPQHF.

V usage is TRBV4-1 and J usage is TRBJ2-7; D unclear. The V gene's germline CDR1 is MGHRA and CDR2 YSYEKL. V lost 3 bases to trimming and J lost 2 bases, with 14 bases between them. This CDR3 spans 15 amino acids. The CDR3 here is CASSHYLFTAYEQYF. As DNA, the CDR3 is TGCGCCAGCAGCCACTACCTCTTCACCGCCTACGAGCAGTACTTC.

This chain joins TRBV6-5 and TRBJ2-7; D call uncertain. Trimming removed 5 bases at V and 3 bases at J, with 11 bases between. CDR1 and CDR2 from the germline V gene are MNHEY and SVGAGI. This CDR3 has 13 amino acids. CDR3: CASSPGHYYEQYF. CDR3 coding DNA: TGTGCCAGCAGTCCTGGGCACTACTACGAGCAGTACTTC.